These 16 T cell receptor beta chains share one sample of origin, sequenced in a study of human T cells and chemical hapten exposure listed by TCRdb under 2021. The sample's time point label is to be understood as: patch test 2, 6 weeks after DPC sensitization. This specimen's treatment or condition label, interpreted: therapeutic diphenylcyclopropenone sensitization with weekly scalp DPC. Libraries came from RACE. The sequencer listed for this sample is NextSeq 500. TCRdb handled the public reads itself, with Q25 trimming in fastp and clone calling in MiXCR, and kept productive beta chains. Each CDR3 protein gets just one entry, which takes the most common genes and DNA from the rows behind it. The sample has approximately 28,000 distinct CDR3 sequences on record, 7.5% to 10% of them singletons. The ten largest clones add up to under 8.5% of the sample. This material consisted of whole blood, taken in connection with sensitization to the hapten diphenylcyclopropenone (DPC). These receptor sequences come from a man in his thirties or forties with alopecia areata. Some clones in this sample may be carry-over from other donors' samples.

The CDR3 nucleotides are TGTGCCAGCAGCTTGACAGGGGGCGCGGACTATGGCTACACCTTC. It codes for CASSLTGGADYGYTF. The V call is TRBV9, the J call TRBJ1-2; 10 nucleotides line up with TRBD1. In germline, CDR1 is SGDLS, CDR2 YYNGEE. V gave up 4 bases and J gave up 3 bases; unmatched junction bases: 6. This CDR3 region has 15 residues.

The V and J genes are TRBV4-3 and TRBJ2-7; a weak D match, TRBD2 (5 bases). V was cut by 4 bases and J by 2 bases, with 12 bases left in between. The germline gives CDR1 LGHNA, CDR2 YSLEER. This CDR3 is built from 14 residues. Here the CDR3 DNA reads TGCGCCAGCAGCCCGTCGGACGGGACCTACGAGCAGTACTTC. Translated: CASSPSDGTYEQYF.

This clonotype was seen many times. This chain joins TRBV3-1 and TRBJ1-1, with D maybe TRBD1 (5 bases). The CDR3 runs to 13 residues. The V gene lost 5 bases and the J gene lost 8 bases, with 15 bases spanning the gap. Germline values: CDR1 LGHDT, CDR2 YNNKEL (reference sequence). CDR3 in DNA: TGTGCCAGCAGCGCCACGGAGAACAGGGAAGCTTTCTTT. Translated, it gives CASSATENREAFF.

This clonotype was seen repeatedly, ten times or more. The V gene is TRBV7-3, the J gene TRBJ2-1, with 9 positions matching TRBD2. Germline CDR1 SGHTA, CDR2 FQGTGA. The CDR3 contains 13 residues. V trimming: 4 bases; J trimming: 9 bases; junction bases outside the gene matches: 4. Here the CDR3 DNA reads TGTGCCAGCAGCTCGACTAGCGGCCTTGAGCAGTTCTTC. Translation: CASSSTSGLEQFF.

This clonotype was recorded at least ten times. The CDR3 nucleotides are TGCAGTGCTAGAGATCCGGGGACAGTAAACACTGAAGCTTTCTTT. This codes for CSARDPGTVNTEAFF. This chain links TRBV20-1 with TRBJ1-1; 7 bases align to TRBD1. V shed 0 bases, J shed 2 bases, and the junction held 6 bases outside the gene matches. Germline V gives CDR1 DFQATT, CDR2 SNEGSKA (reference sequence). This CDR3 comprises 15 residues.

This clonotype is termed medium-sized. The chain combines TRBV7-9 with TRBJ2-6; possible D gene TRBD2, 6 bases. Trimming removed 3 bases from V and 0 bases from J, with 9 bases in between. The CDR3 runs 16 residues. Germline V lookup: CDR1 SEHNR, CDR2 FQNEAQ (reference sequence). CDR3 sequence: CASSFGGSSGANVLTF. In DNA, the CDR3 is TGTGCCAGCAGCTTTGGGGGGTCCTCTGGGGCCAACGTCCTGACTTTC.

This clonotype was observed many times. This chain connects TRBV24-1 to TRBJ2-3; unclear D gene. V was cut by 3 bases and J by 1 base, with 16 bases left in between. In germline, CDR1 is KGHDR, CDR2 SFDVKD. The length of the CDR3 is 17 residues. This CDR3 reads CATSDLSGLTGTDTQYF. The DNA of the CDR3 is TGTGCCACCAGTGATCTCTCGGGTCTGACCGGCACAGATACGCAGTATTTT.

This clonotype was seen more than once but under ten times. The rearrangement uses TRBV10-1 and TRBJ2-3, with TRBD2 matching over 9 bases. The CDR3 is 16 residues long. Germline V gives CDR1 WNHNN, CDR2 SYGVQD (reference sequence). J gave up 3 bases and V 3 bases, and 7 bases lay outside the gene matches. For the CDR3, the DNA is TGCGCCAGCAGTGAATCGAGAGCGGGAGGTACAGATACGCAGTATTTT. This gives the protein CASSESRAGGTDTQYF.

In this sample, this clonotype turned up many times. The V and J genes are TRBV6-6 and TRBJ1-5, with 9 bases identical to TRBD1. Germline values: CDR1 MNHNY, CDR2 SVGAGI (reference sequence). This CDR3 spans 15 amino acids. With 6 bases clipped from V and 7 bases from J, the junction kept 10 bases outside the gene matches. CDR3 residues: CASSQWTGDGQPQHF. As DNA, the CDR3 is TGTGCCAGCAGCCAATGGACAGGGGATGGACAGCCCCAGCATTTT.

This clonotype was counted many times. This chain links TRBV4-3 with TRBJ2-3; TRBD1 aligns across 7 bases. Per germline, CDR1 LGHNA and CDR2 YSLEER. J gave up 5 bases and V 0 bases, and 5 bases lay outside the gene matches. This CDR3 spans 15 amino acids. The CDR3 coding sequence is TGCGCCAGCAGCCAAGAAATGACAGGGCAAGATACGCAGTATTTT. It codes for CASSQEMTGQDTQYF.

This clonotype was counted at least ten times. The V gene is TRBV27, the J gene TRBJ1-4; TRBD1 is a possible D gene (5 bases). The CDR3 sequence is 12 residues long. Per germline, CDR1 MNHEY and CDR2 SMNVEV (reference sequence). Between the trimmed V and J ends, which lost 6 bases and 8 bases, there was a span of 10 bases. The CDR3 sequence is CASRGGWEKLFF. The DNA of the CDR3 is TGTGCCAGCAGGGGGGGTTGGGAAAAACTGTTTTTT.

This clonotype was counted at least ten times. For the CDR3, the DNA is TGTGCCAGCAGCTTAATGGGGGTCCAAGAGACCCAGTACTTC. This encodes CASSLMGVQETQYF. The chain couples TRBV7-2 to TRBJ2-5; D is possibly TRBD1 or TRBD2 (5 bases each). Trimming took off 2 bases at V and 1 base at J, with 8 bases between the two ends. This CDR3 is built from 14 residues. Germline CDR1 and CDR2: SGHTA and FQGNSA.

This clonotype turned up a few times. The genes are TRBV11-2 and TRBJ1-1; no definite D call. Looked up from germline, CDR1 is SGHAT and CDR2 is FQNNGV. V lost 1 base to trimming and J lost 1 base, with 10 bases between them. There are 15 residues in the CDR3. This chain's CDR3 is CASSLGEARNTEAFF. The CDR3 bases are TGTGCCAGCAGCTTAGGGGAAGCCAGGAACACTGAAGCTTTCTTT. Using reference TRBV11-2 and TRBJ1-1 for the parts outside the CDR3, the full variable domain is EAGVAQSPRYKIIEKRQSVAFWCNPISGHATLYWYQQILGQGPKLLIQFQNNGVVDDSQLPKDRFSAERLKGVDSTLKIQPAKLEDSAVYLCASSLGEARNTEAFFGQGTRLTVV.

This clonotype was observed at least ten times. The gene calls are TRBV3-1 and TRBJ2-3; D might be TRBD1 (5 bases). V lost 2 bases to trimming and J lost 3 bases, with 12 bases between them. The V gene's germline CDR1 is LGHDT and CDR2 YNNKEL (reference sequence). The CDR3 length is 15 residues. CDR3 residues: CASSQMGQGTDTQYF. In DNA form, the CDR3 reads TGTGCCAGCAGCCAAATGGGCCAGGGAACAGATACGCAGTATTTT.

The gene calls are TRBV6-2 or TRBV6-3 and TRBJ1-1, with D possibly matching TRBD1 (5 bases). The CDR3 contains 11 residues. Trimming pared 7 bases from V and 5 bases from J, leaving 8 bases between. Germline CDR1 and CDR2: MNHEY and SVGEGT. The CDR3 DNA reads TGTGCCAGCACCTGGGGGACTGAAGCTTTCTTT. Translating it yields CASTWGTEAFF.

The chain employs TRBV12-3 or TRBV12-4 and TRBJ2-3; D gene unclear. This CDR3 is 15 amino acids long. V dropped 5 bases and J dropped 0 bases, with 12 bases sitting between them. The CDR3 spells CASSRRTLSTDTQYF. The CDR3 DNA follows: TGTGCCAGCAGTCGTCGGACGTTGAGCACAGATACGCAGTATTTT.